These T cell receptor beta chains were read from a single sample in a study of somatic mutations in cytotoxic T cells in rheumatoid arthritis. Repertoires were generated with immunoSEQ multiplex PCR, while TCRdb's copy carries only in-frame clones and drops some. The repertoire includes 25,000 to 30,000 clones, about 81% of them detected once, and around 5% sits in the top ten. Source material: CD8+ T cells sorted from blood. The receptors derive from a man aged 45-65 years in good health. CDR3s include the opening cysteine and the closing phenylalanine or tryptophan. A D gene is named only where the DNA matches it firmly. A row's size may be missing; if present it is once, few, many or a size class.

TGCAGCGTTGGTAGGCGTGGCGAGCAGTACTTC CSVGRRGEQYF TRBV29-1 . . TRBJ2-7
TGTGCCAGCAGCGTAGTACAGCACACCGGGGAGCTGTTTTTT CASSVVQHTGELFF TRBV9 . . TRBJ2-2
TGCGCCAGCAAAATTGGGGCAACGAACACTGAAGCTTTCTTT CASKIGATNTEAFF TRBV10-1 . once TRBJ1-1
TGTGCCAGTAGTGAAAACAGGGGTAGCTACACCTTC CASSENRGSYTF TRBV19 TRBD1 . TRBJ1-2
TGTGCCAGCAGCTTAGTAAAATCCGACCCCCGATTCAATCAGCCCCAGCATTTT CASSLVKSDPRFNQPQHF TRBV7-8 . . TRBJ1-5
TGTGCCAGCAGGGGCCCCCCGTCGTACGAGCAGTACTTC CASRGPPSYEQYF TRBV6-6 . . TRBJ2-7
TGCGCCAGCAGCTTGGTTTCGCTTTTCGGGGAGCTGTTTTTT CASSLVSLFGELFF TRBV5-1 . . TRBJ2-2
TGTGCCAGCAGCTTATCGGGGGGCGCAACAGAAGCTTTCTTT CASSLSGGATEAFF TRBV7-2 . . TRBJ1-1
TGTGCCAGCAGCGCGCCCGGGACAAGCCAAGAGACCCAGTACTTC CASSAPGTSQETQYF TRBV7-9 . . TRBJ2-5
TGTGCCAGCAGTAGGGGGGCTGGGAACACTGAAGCTTTCTTT CASSRGAGNTEAFF TRBV9 . . TRBJ1-1
TGCGCCAGCAGCCAACTTGAGCAGGATCCCTACAATGAGCAGTTCTTC CASSQLEQDPYNEQFF TRBV10-1 . . TRBJ2-1
TGTGCCAGCAGCGTTCAACAGGGGCCCCAAACTTCTAACTATGGCTACACCTTC CASSVQQGPQTSNYGYTF TRBV9 TRBD1 few TRBJ1-2
TGTGCCAGCAGTTTCCGGTCCACCGGGGAGCTGTTTTTT CASSFRSTGELFF TRBV27 . . TRBJ2-2
TGTGCCAGCAGTTTGTCCAGGGCTGGGGCCAACGTCCTGACTTTC CASSLSRAGANVLTF TRBV27 . . TRBJ2-6
TGTGCCTGGAGTGTAGCGGACAGGCTTATGAACACTGAAGCTTTCTTT CAWSVADRLMNTEAFF TRBV30 TRBD1 . TRBJ1-1
TGTGCCAGCAGCGTTGGTGGAGGGTCGACCTACGAGCAGTACTTC CASSVGGGSTYEQYF TRBV9 . few TRBJ2-7
TGTGCCAGCGGTCTTAAGGGTAGGGTAGAGACCCAGTACTTC CASGLKGRVETQYF TRBV11-1 . . TRBJ2-5
TGTGCCAGCAGCTTGGAGGCTAGCGGGAGGGCCTTCACCGGGGAGCTGTTTTTT CASSLEASGRAFTGELFF TRBV5-5 TRBD2 . TRBJ2-2
TGTGCCAGCAGTTTTGCGGGGGTCGACACAGATACGCAGTATTTT CASSFAGVDTDTQYF TRBV27 TRBD2 . TRBJ2-3
TGTGCCAGCAGAAACAACCTAGCGAGTGGCTATGAGCAGTTCTTC CASRNNLASGYEQFF TRBV5-8 . once TRBJ2-1
TGTGCCAGCAGTGTGGGCAGGGCCCAAGGCTACACCTTC CASSVGRAQGYTF TRBV25-1 . few TRBJ1-2
TGTGCCAGCAGTTACAGCACTGAAGCTTTCTTT CASSYSTEAFF TRBV6-6 . . TRBJ1-1
TGTGCCAGCAGCTCTAAAGCCGGGCTGAGGGAGACCCAGTACTTC CASSSKAGLRETQYF TRBV7-9 . . TRBJ2-5
TGTGCCAGCAGCGGGACAGGGGGGCCGAACACCGGGGAGCTGTTTTTT CASSGTGGPNTGELFF TRBV9 TRBD1 . TRBJ2-2
TGTGCCAGCAGTTTTGGGGCAGGACAGCCCCAGCATTTT CASSFGAGQPQHF TRBV27 . . TRBJ1-5
TGTGCCAGCAGCTTACCTGGGGCAGCCGAAGCTTTCTTT CASSLPGAAEAFF TRBV11-1 . . TRBJ1-1
TGTGCCAGCAGCTTCAACCGGGCCCTAACCTACGAGCAGTACTTC CASSFNRALTYEQYF TRBV11-2 . . TRBJ2-7
TGTGCCAGCAGCTCCCCATCCCGGGGACAGGGCTACGAGCAGTACTTC CASSSPSRGQGYEQYF TRBV7-9 TRBD1 . TRBJ2-7
TGTGCTAGCAGCCCCTACGGGAGGGGAGAGACCCAGTACTTC CASSPYGRGETQYF TRBV7-7 TRBD2 . TRBJ2-5
TGTGCCAGCAGTCCCTTGGGACAGGGGGAATTGGATGAGCAGTTCTTC CASSPLGQGELDEQFF TRBV27 TRBD1 . TRBJ2-1
TGTGCCAGCAGCTTAGACGCGACCTACGAGCAGTACTTC CASSLDATYEQYF TRBV7-9 . few TRBJ2-7
TGCGCCAGCAGCCAGGCCCCCAGCTCTGGAAACACCATATATTTT CASSQAPSSGNTIYF TRBV4-1 . . TRBJ1-3